The clone carrying this T cell receptor (beta chain) has just one count. Its antigen is still unknown. The CDR3 extends over 15 amino acids. Germline V gene data show CDR1 as GTSNPN and CDR2 as SVGIG (reference sequence). V lost 6 bases, J lost 3 bases, and 9 bases stayed unmatched. Study-wide findings and caveats: Tumor Treg TCRs overlapped most with tumor naive CD4+ cells.

Treg sorting used a CD4+CD25+CD127-/low gate. Constant-region reverse primers amplified full-length variable regions, followed by semi-nested Nested Universal Primer A PCR. From the 5' RACE reads, TCRdb called clonotypes with MiXCR, one entry per CDR3 protein. Found here are about 55,000 distinct CDR3 sequences, around 21% of them singletons; the top ten hold around 3.2%. The V call is TRBV30, the J call TRBJ2-2; 8 bases align to TRBD1. Material for sequencing was tumor-infiltrating Tregs sorted from the breast tumor. The receptor was isolated from a female donor with breast cancer. This CDR3 reads CACRQGATYTGELFF. DNA of the CDR3: TGTGCCTGTAGGCAGGGGGCGACTTACACCGGGGAGCTGTTTTTT.